This paragraph reports one T cell receptor beta chain. J gave up 7 bases and V 8 bases, and 6 bases lay outside the gene matches. CDR1 is SNHLY, CDR2 FYNNEI, per germline. The CDR3 runs 14 residues. The sample originates from a study of blood T cell repertoires in COVID-19. Study-level background: The United States, Italy and Spain provided the acute and convalescent COVID-19 samples. PBMCs, B-cell-depleted T cells, or T cells were the source of the cDNA or gDNA that made up the material.

As handled by the study authors: Amplification of reference gene primers was used by the study to estimate nucleated cell counts. TCRdb's table, derived via immunoSEQ multiplex PCR, lists solely in-frame clones and lacks some. The V and J calls and clone size are taken from that table; D and trimming were inferred from the DNA. The sample includes 200,000 to 300,000 clones, 80% to 85% of them seen just once. The sequence was collected from a woman aged 18-35 years with acute or convalescent COVID-19. Sequencing was performed on peripheral blood. V and J are TRBV2 and TRBJ1-6, with 9 nucleotides matching TRBD1. This CDR3 reads CASQGTGRNSPLHF. The CDR3 nucleotides are TGTGCCAGCCAGGGGACAGGGAGAAATTCACCCCTCCACTTT.